This T cell receptor beta chain came from a study of vaccination and CD4 T cells after COVID-19. About the study: Six males and four females, two of them Hispanic, were enrolled as convalescents. Study observations and caveats: A median of around 86% of reactive clones, in convalescent patients, became evident only post-vaccination.

A remark on this clonotype: Its antigen remains unknown.

At the Johns Hopkins FTIC core, DNA taken from cultured CD4+ T cells was sequenced by way of the Oncomine TCR Beta short-read assay. TCRdb re-analysed the PCR reads in MiXCR, keeping a single row per CDR3 protein. This sample has some 25,000 distinct CDR3 sequences, with around 69% found just once. The CDR3 consists of 15 residues. From germline, CDR1 is SGHTA and CDR2 FQGNSA. Trimming took 0 bases from V and 1 from J, leaving 9 bases between them. Treatment specified: roughly 10-day PBMC culture with coronavirus spike peptide pools or control peptides (ViraFEST assay). Negative-selection isolation of CD4+ T cells was performed after 10 days of culture.

The origin of this receptor is a human donor who received a COVID-19 vaccine. The rearrangement uses TRBV7-2 and TRBJ2-5; D is possibly TRBD2 (5 bases). Source: CD4+ T cells from blood, cultured in vitro, taken after SARS-CoV-2 vaccination. The chain's CDR3 is CASSLAGLFQETQYF. In DNA form, the CDR3 reads TGTGCCAGCAGCTTAGCTGGACTCTTCCAAGAGACCCAGTACTTC.